This T cell receptor (beta chain) was sequenced for a study of blood T cell repertoires in COVID-19. Turning to the study itself: Collection of acute and convalescent COVID-19 samples took place in the United States, Italy and Spain.

The CDR3 spans 15 residues. V lost 1 base, J lost 8 bases, and 14 bases lay in between. CDR1 is SGHTA, CDR2 FQGNSA, per germline. Authors' data handling: Researchers report that nucleated cell counts were estimated from reference gene primer amplification. Produced via immunoSEQ multiplex PCR; TCRdb's table is partial and in-frame only. V, J and clone size derive from that table, while D and trimming were established from the DNA sequence. The sample holds about 220,000 clones, more than 75% seen once. The sequencing sample was made of peripheral blood. The TCR sequence derives from a human donor in a cohort sampled during active COVID-19. V gene TRBV7-2 combines with J gene TRBJ1-4; D perhaps matches TRBD1 (6 bases). The CDR3 nucleotides are TGTGCCAGCAGCTTAGGCCACGGTAGGGGGGAAAAACTGTTTTTT. Amino acid sequence: CASSLGHGRGEKLFF. Full variable domain (remainder filled in from reference TRBV7-2 and TRBJ1-4): GAGVSQSPSNKVTEKGKDVELRCDPISGHTALYWYRQSLGQGLEFLIYFQGNSAPDKSGLPSDRFSAERTGGSVSTLTIQRTQQEDSAVYLCASSLGHGRGEKLFFGSGTQLSVL.